Reported below is one TCR beta chain. TCRdb recomputed calls from the RT-PCR reads with MiXCR, one row per CDR3 protein. The sample includes approximately 200,000 distinct CDR3 sequences, around two fifths of them seen just once. Germline V lookup: CDR1 SGHRS, CDR2 YFSETQ. V lost 0 bases and J 0 bases, leaving 13 bases between the germline ends. The CDR3 spans 17 residues. The data belong to a study of patients and donors after allogeneic stem cell transplantation. This sequence was found in a human donor who was either an allogeneic HSCT recipient or a stem cell or donor lymphocyte infusion donor (not recorded which). It is not recorded whose cells these are; they may come from a transplant donor. The gene calls are TRBV5-1 and TRBJ1-3; the D is unclear. The specimen was blood, either unsorted or a sorted T cell fraction (not recorded which). This CDR3 reads CASSLDGGWTSGNTIYF. The CDR3 coding sequence is TGCGCCAGCAGCTTGGATGGAGGCTGGACCTCTGGAAACACCATATATTTT.